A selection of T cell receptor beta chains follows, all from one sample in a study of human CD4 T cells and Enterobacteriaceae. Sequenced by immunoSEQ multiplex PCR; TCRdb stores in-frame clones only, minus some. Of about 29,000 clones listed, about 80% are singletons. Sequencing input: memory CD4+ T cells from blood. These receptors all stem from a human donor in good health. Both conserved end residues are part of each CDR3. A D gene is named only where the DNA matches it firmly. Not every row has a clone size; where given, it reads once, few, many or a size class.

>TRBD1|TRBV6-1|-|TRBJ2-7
CASREVGTGTGPYEQYF
TGTGCCAGCAGGGAAGTCGGCACCGGGACAGGGCCATACGAGCAGTACTTC
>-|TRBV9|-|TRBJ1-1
CASSVTAMNTEAFF
TGTGCCAGCAGCGTTACGGCTATGAACACTGAAGCTTTCTTT
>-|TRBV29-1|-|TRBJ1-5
CSVGARDQPQHF
TGCAGCGTCGGTGCGAGGGATCAGCCCCAGCATTTT
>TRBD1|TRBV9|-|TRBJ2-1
CASSPSDRGLPNEQFF
TGTGCCAGCAGCCCCTCAGACAGGGGTCTACCAAATGAGCAGTTCTTC
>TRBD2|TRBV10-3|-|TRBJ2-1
CAADPGGGDGNEQFF
TGTGCCGCCGACCCGGGAGGCGGGGACGGGAATGAGCAGTTCTTC
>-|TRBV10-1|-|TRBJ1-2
CASSEGDRRLGYGYTF
TGCGCCAGCAGTGAGGGGGACCGACGATTGGGCTATGGCTACACCTTC
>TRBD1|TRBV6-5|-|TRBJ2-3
CASRGQGTTDTQYF
TGTGCCAGCAGGGGACAGGGGACCACAGATACGCAGTATTTT
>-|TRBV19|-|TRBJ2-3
CASSFGRRTDTQYF
TGTGCCAGTAGTTTCGGACGGCGCACAGATACGCAGTATTTT
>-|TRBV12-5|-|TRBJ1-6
CASGSGSIPLHF
TGTGCTAGTGGTTCAGGTTCGATACCCCTCCACTTT
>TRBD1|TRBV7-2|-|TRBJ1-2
CASSPGTGSDYGYTF
TGTGCCAGCAGCCCGGGGACAGGGTCTGACTATGGCTACACCTTC
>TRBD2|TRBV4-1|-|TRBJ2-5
CASSHLPTSGSRGETQYF
TGCGCCAGCAGCCACCTCCCGACTAGCGGGAGTAGGGGAGAGACCCAGTACTTC
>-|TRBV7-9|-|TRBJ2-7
CASSSKNSNEQYF
TGTGCCAGCAGCTCGAAGAACTCGAACGAGCAGTACTTC
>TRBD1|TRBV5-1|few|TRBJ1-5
CASSLTGGDQPQHF
TGCGCCAGCAGCCTGACAGGGGGAGATCAGCCCCAGCATTTT
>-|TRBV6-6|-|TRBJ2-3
CASSYSQGRDTQYF
TGTGCCAGCAGTTACTCCCAGGGAAGAGATACGCAGTATTTT
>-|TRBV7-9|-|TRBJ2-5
CASISSAQETQYF
TGTGCCAGCATTAGTTCCGCACAAGAGACCCAGTACTTC
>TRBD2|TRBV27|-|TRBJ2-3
CASSFTLAGGTADTQYF
TGTGCCAGCAGCTTTACACTAGCGGGAGGGACGGCAGATACGCAGTATTTT
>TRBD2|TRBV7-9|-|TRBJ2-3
CASSLDGRALDTQYF
TGTGCCAGCAGCTTAGACGGGAGGGCCTTAGATACGCAGTATTTT
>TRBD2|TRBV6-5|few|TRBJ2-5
CASSPSGGRETQYF
TGTGCCAGCAGTCCCTCGGGAGGAAGAGAGACCCAGTACTTC
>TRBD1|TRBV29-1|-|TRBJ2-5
CSAKTGEETQYF
TGCAGCGCAAAGACAGGGGAGGAGACCCAGTACTTC
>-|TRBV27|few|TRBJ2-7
CASSLLDGPRYEQYF
TGTGCCAGCAGTTTATTAGACGGGCCGAGATACGAGCAGTACTTC
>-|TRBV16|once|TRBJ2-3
CASSFRTSSTDTQYF
TGTGCCAGCAGCTTTCGTACCTCTAGCACAGATACGCAGTATTTT
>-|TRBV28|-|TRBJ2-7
CATGAYEQYF
TGTGCCACCGGCGCGTACGAGCAGTACTTC
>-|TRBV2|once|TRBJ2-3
CASSEQGKGTDTQYF
TGTGCCAGCAGTGAACAGGGGAAAGGCACAGATACGCAGTATTTT
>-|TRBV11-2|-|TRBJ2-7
CASSLDYEQYF
TGTGCCAGCAGCTTAGACTACGAGCAGTACTTC